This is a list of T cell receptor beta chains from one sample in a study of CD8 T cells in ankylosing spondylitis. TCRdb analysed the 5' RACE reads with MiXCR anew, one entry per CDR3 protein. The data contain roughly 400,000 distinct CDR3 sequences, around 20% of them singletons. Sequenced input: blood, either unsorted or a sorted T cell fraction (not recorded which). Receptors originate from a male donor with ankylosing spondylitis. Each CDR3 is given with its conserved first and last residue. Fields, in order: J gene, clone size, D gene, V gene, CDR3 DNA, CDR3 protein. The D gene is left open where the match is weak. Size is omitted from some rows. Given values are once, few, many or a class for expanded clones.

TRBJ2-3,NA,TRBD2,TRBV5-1,TGCGCCAGCAGCACCGGGAGGGGTAGCGGCACAGATACGCAGTATTTT,CASSTGRGSGTDTQYF
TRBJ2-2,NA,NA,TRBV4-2,TGTGCCAGCAGCCAAGATCGGGCAGCCCCCGGGGAGCTGTTTTTT,CASSQDRAAPGELFF
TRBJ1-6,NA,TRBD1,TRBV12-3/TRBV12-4,TGTGCCAGCAGTCCCCGGGACAGGGTCAATTCACCCCTCCACTTT,CASSPRDRVNSPLHF
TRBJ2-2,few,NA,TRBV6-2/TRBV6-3,TGTGCCAGCAGTTACTCGACATACACCGGGGAGCTGTTTTTT,CASSYSTYTGELFF
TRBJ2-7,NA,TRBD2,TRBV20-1,TGCAGTGCTGGGCGGGGAGGGTCCTACGAGCAGTACTTC,CSAGRGGSYEQYF
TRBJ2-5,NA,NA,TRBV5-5,TGTGCCAGCAGCTTGATCTTGGGGCCGGAGACCCAGTACTTC,CASSLILGPETQYF
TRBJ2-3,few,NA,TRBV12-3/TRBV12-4,TGTGCCAGCAGTTTTCTAGCGTACAAAACTAGCACAGATACGCAGTATTTT,CASSFLAYKTSTDTQYF
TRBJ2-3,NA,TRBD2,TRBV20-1,TGCAGTGCTCGTAGCGGGTCCCGCACAGATACGCAGTATTTT,CSARSGSRTDTQYF
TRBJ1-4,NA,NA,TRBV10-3,TGTGCCATCAGTGCCAGGGATGGAGAAAAACTGTTTTTT,CAISARDGEKLFF
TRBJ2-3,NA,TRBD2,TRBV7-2,TGTGCCAGCAGCTGGACTAGCGGGAGGGTTGAAGATACGCAGTATTTT,CASSWTSGRVEDTQYF
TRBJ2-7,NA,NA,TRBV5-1,TGCGCCAGCAGCATGACAGGCCAACGGAGCGAGCAGTACTTC,CASSMTGQRSEQYF
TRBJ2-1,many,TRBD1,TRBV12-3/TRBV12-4,TGTGCCAGCAGGGGGACAGTAAGTTACAATGAGCAGTTCTTC,CASRGTVSYNEQFF
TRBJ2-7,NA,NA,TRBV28,TGTGCCAGCAGTCGGTTTGGGAGTTACGAGCAGTACTTC,CASSRFGSYEQYF
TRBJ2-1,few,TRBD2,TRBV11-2,TGTGCCAGCAGCTTAAAAGGGGGACTAGCTAGCTACAATGAGCAGTTCTTC,CASSLKGGLASYNEQFF
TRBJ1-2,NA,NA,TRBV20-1,TGCAGTGCTAGACCGCCACAGGGTAACTATGGCTACACCTTC,CSARPPQGNYGYTF
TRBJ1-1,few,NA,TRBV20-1,TGCAGTGCTAGAGACCCAGACGGGTTACGGCGGAACACTGAAGCTTTCTTT,CSARDPDGLRRNTEAFF
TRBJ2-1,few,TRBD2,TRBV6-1,TGTGCCAGCACCACGGAGCGGGAGAGGCGCAATGAGCAGTTCTTC,CASTTERERRNEQFF
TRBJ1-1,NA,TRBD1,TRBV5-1,TGCGCCAGCAGCTGGGGGGGACAGCGGAACACTGAAGCTTTCTTT,CASSWGGQRNTEAFF
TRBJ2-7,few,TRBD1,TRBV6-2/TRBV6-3,TGTGCCAGCAGTTACGGACCCGGGACAGGGTCTGTCGAGCAGTACTTC,CASSYGPGTGSVEQYF
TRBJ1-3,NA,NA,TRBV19,TGTGCCAGTAGTTCCGCGGACAGCCTTGGAAACACCATATATTTT,CASSSADSLGNTIYF
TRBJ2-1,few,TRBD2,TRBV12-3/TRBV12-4,TGTGCCAGCAGTCCCAAGAGGGCGGGAGGGCGCAATGAGCAGTTCTTC,CASSPKRAGGRNEQFF
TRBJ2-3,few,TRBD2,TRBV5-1,TGCGCCAGCAGCCCGGGACTAGCCCTCACAGATACGCAGTATTTT,CASSPGLALTDTQYF
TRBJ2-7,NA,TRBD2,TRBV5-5,TGTGCCAGCAGCTTCCACAGACTAGCGGGAGGAGACGAGCAGTACTTC,CASSFHRLAGGDEQYF
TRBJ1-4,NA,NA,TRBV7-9,TGTGCCAGCAGCACCCTCTCCCTCGTAGGGGAGGAAAAACTGTTTTTT,CASSTLSLVGEEKLFF
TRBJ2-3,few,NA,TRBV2,TGTGCCAGCCTTCTGCTAGCGACTAGCACAGATACGCAGTATTTT,CASLLLATSTDTQYF
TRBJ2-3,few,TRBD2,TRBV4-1,TGCGCCAGCAGCCGATCCCTAGCGGTATCTAGCACAGATACGCAGTATTTT,CASSRSLAVSSTDTQYF
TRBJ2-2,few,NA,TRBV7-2,TGTGCCAGCAGCTTAGCGAGTAGCGCTGGGGAGCTGTTTTTT,CASSLASSAGELFF
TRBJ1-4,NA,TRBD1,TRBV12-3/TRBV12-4,TGTGCCAGCAGGAGTACAGGGGCGTCTAATGAAAAACTGTTTTTT,CASRSTGASNEKLFF
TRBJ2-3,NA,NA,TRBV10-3,TGTGCCATCAGTGAGACAACGGAGGACACAGATACGCAGTATTTT,CAISETTEDTDTQYF
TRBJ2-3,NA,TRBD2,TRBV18,TGTGCCAGCTCGCCCACTAGCGTACCGAGCACAGATACGCAGTATTTT,CASSPTSVPSTDTQYF
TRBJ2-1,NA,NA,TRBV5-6,TGTGCCAGCAGCTGGGCCCATGAGCAGTTCTTC,CASSWAHEQFF
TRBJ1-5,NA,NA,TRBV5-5,TGTGCCAGCAGAACCCGGACAGATAGCAATCAGCCCCAGCATTTT,CASRTRTDSNQPQHF
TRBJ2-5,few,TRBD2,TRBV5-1,TGCGCCAGCAGCGTAAGACTAGCGGGGACGGGAGAGACCCAGTACTTC,CASSVRLAGTGETQYF
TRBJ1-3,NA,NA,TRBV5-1,TGCGCCAGCAGCTCCCTAACAGGGTCGGGAAACACCATATATTTT,CASSSLTGSGNTIYF
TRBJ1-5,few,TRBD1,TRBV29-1,TGCAGCGTTGGGGGAGGGACAGCTAGCAATCAGCCCCAGCATTTT,CSVGGGTASNQPQHF
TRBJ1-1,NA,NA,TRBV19,TGTGCCAGTAGTATCCGGGCTAATGGGTTTGAGGGCACTGAAGCTTTCTTT,CASSIRANGFEGTEAFF
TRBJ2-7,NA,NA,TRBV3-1,TGTGCCAGCAGCTCGATCACTTCTACGTCCCCCCTCGAGCAGTACTTC,CASSSITSTSPLEQYF
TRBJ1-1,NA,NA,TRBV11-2,TGTGCCAGCAGCCCCACAGGGCACATATCGGCTTTCTTT,CASSPTGHISAFF
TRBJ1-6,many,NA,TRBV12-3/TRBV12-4,TGTGCCAGCAGTTTGGAGTATAATTCACCCCTCCACTTT,CASSLEYNSPLHF
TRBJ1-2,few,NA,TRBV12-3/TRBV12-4,TGTGCCAGCAGTTTGAGGGAAGGCTGGGGCTATGGCTACACCTTC,CASSLREGWGYGYTF
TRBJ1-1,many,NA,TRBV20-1,TGCAGTGCCGAGGAGGGGTCGGAGGTCACTGAAGCTTTCTTT,CSAEEGSEVTEAFF